This section outlines one T cell receptor beta chain sequence together with its context. The data belong to a study of blood T cell repertoires in COVID-19. About the research overall: The origin of the acute and convalescent COVID-19 samples was the United States, Italy and Spain. Nucleic acid was either cDNA or gDNA, and it came from T cells, B-cell-depleted T cells, or PBMCs.

Per the original data handling: The assay estimated nucleated cells by amplifying reference gene primers. The method was immunoSEQ multiplex PCR; TCRdb's version includes in-frame clones alone and lacks a portion of them. Clonal size and the V and J genes are those of that table, whereas D and trimming came from the DNA. In the table there are 200,000 to 250,000 clones, approximately 85% of which are singletons. Seattle's enrolled individuals joined amid active infection and were then monitored longitudinally. Deletions cut 0 bases from V and 6 bases from J, with 10 bases between. CDR1 is SGHRS and CDR2 is YFSETQ in the germline V gene. The CDR3 extends over 13 amino acids.

The material sequenced was peripheral blood. This rearrangement joins TRBV5-1 to TRBJ2-7, with D tentatively TRBD2 (5 bases). The TCR originated in an older woman with COVID-19, enrolled during active disease. CDR3 protein: CASSLAGIREQYF. CDR3 in DNA: TGCGCCAGCAGCTTGGCCGGGATTCGCGAGCAGTACTTC.